This section outlines one T cell receptor (beta chain) sequence together with its context. Using immunoSEQ multiplex PCR, the repertoire was profiled, and TCRdb retains in-frame clones only, with some absent. The repertoire consists of more than 2,000,000 clones, with approximately 93% occurring once and the leading ten covering about 0.39%. This sample is part of a study of shared clonotypes between healthy human individuals. V shed 1 base and J shed 7 bases, with 13 bases lying between them. The CDR3 covers 14 residues. The germline V gene has CDR1 SGHVS and CDR2 FQNEAQ. The V call is TRBV7-8, the J call TRBJ1-2, with D possibly matching TRBD1 (5 bases). This sequence originates from a man aged 18-30 years in good health. Some clones in this sample may be carry-over from other donors' samples. The sample comprised naive CD4+ T cells from PBMCs. This sample's subset: CD45RA+ positively selected. Written as DNA, the CDR3 is TGTGCCAGCAGCTTAGACAGGAGGAGCGGTGGCTACACCTTC. Translation gives CASSLDRRSGGYTF.